This T cell receptor (beta chain) appears in the sequencing data of a study of blood T cell repertoires in COVID-19. On the study more broadly: T cells, B-cell-depleted T cells, or PBMCs provided the cDNA or gDNA that served as material.

Method: immunoSEQ multiplex PCR; TCRdb's copy keeps in-frame clones and lacks some. Here the sample spans roughly 64,000 clones, about 86% being singletons. This CDR3 spans 15 amino acids. Germline CDR1 is SGDLS and CDR2 is YYNGEE. V was pared by 5 bases and J by 2 bases, with 14 bases between. Material: peripheral blood. The chain joins TRBV9 to TRBJ1-5; D unclear. The TCR sequence derives from a man aged 35-49 years with acute or convalescent COVID-19. CDR3: CASSRGGSGNQPQHF. The DNA of the CDR3 is TGTGCCAGCAGTCGAGGCGGGTCCGGCAATCAGCCCCAGCATTTT.